Following are 19 T cell receptor beta chains from one sample sequenced in a study of blood T cell repertoires in COVID-19. Here immunoSEQ multiplex PCR was the method, and the copy in TCRdb shows in-frame clones only, minus some. The sample lists roughly 80,000 clones; 75% to 90% were seen once. Source material: peripheral blood. Receptors originate from a man aged 60-69 years with active or convalescent COVID-19.

This clone appeared a single time. The V and J genes are TRBV7-9 and TRBJ2-2; TRBD2 might be the D (5 bases). V dropped 1 base and J dropped 5 bases, with 8 bases sitting between them. The germline CDR1 and CDR2 sequences are SEHNR and FQNEAQ (reference sequence). This CDR3 has 14 residues. CDR3 bases: TGTGCCAGCAGCTTAGGGAGGATAACCGGGGAGCTGTTTTTT. Translated, it gives CASSLGRITGELFF.

This clone was picked up one time. The V call is TRBV19, the J call TRBJ1-2; maybe TRBD1 (6 bases). Trimming shortened V by 6 bases and J by 2 bases, and 13 bases separated the two germline ends. Per germline, CDR1 LNHDA and CDR2 SQIVND (reference sequence). The CDR3 is 14 residues long. The CDR3 loop is CASRKGQGNYGYTF. In nucleotides, the CDR3 is TGTGCCAGTAGAAAGGGACAAGGAAACTATGGCTACACCTTC.

The CDR3 sequence: CASGGTFTYEQYF. The CDR3, as DNA: TGTGCCAGCGGGGGGACTTTTACGTACGAGCAGTACTTC. The chain employs TRBV2 and TRBJ2-7; TRBD2 might be the D (6 bases). Trimming removed 8 bases at V and 4 bases at J, with 15 bases between. CDR1 is SNHLY and CDR2 is FYNNEI in the germline V gene. This CDR3 is 13 amino acids long.

By sample fraction, this clone is medium-sized. The V and J genes are TRBV5-1 and TRBJ1-4; a possible D gene is TRBD1 (5 bases). CDR1 SGHRS and CDR2 YFSETQ come from the germline V gene. The V and J ends lost 4 bases and 1 base respectively, with 11 bases between them. The CDR3 extends over 15 amino acids. CDR3 amino acids: CASSPSGITNEKLFF. CDR3 in DNA: TGCGCCAGCAGCCCTTCAGGGATAACTAATGAAAAACTGTTTTTT.

The V call is TRBV15, the J call TRBJ2-3, with TRBD1 as a possible D gene (5 bases). This CDR3 comprises 14 residues. V was trimmed by 8 bases and J by 9 bases, leaving 21 bases between them. CDR1 and CDR2 (germline): LNHNV, YYDKDF (reference sequence). Here the CDR3 reads CATQETQGIGTQYF. In DNA form, the CDR3 reads TGTGCCACCCAAGAGACGCAGGGAATAGGAACGCAGTATTTT.

This clone was found once. This rearrangement joins TRBV9 to TRBJ2-1; 15 nucleotides agree with TRBD2. The CDR3 loop spans 18 amino acids. V lost 6 bases and J lost 5; bases outside the gene matches: 12. Germline V gene sequence: CDR1 SGDLS, CDR2 YYNGEE. The CDR3 loop is CASTRTSGGAVGNNEQFF. The CDR3 coding sequence is TGTGCCAGCACCAGGACTAGCGGGGGGGCAGTTGGAAACAATGAGCAGTTCTTC.

The chain joins TRBV2 to TRBJ1-2; D remains ambiguous. Germline V gene data show CDR1 as SNHLY and CDR2 as FYNNEI. V was shortened by 6 bases and J by 7 bases, with 12 bases between the two germline ends. The length of the CDR3 is 12 residues. The CDR3 sequence is CASSRGLGGYTF. The CDR3, as DNA: TGTGCCAGCAGCCGAGGGCTTGGTGGCTACACCTTC.

The rearrangement uses TRBV4-2 and TRBJ1-1; D is ambiguous. Per germline, CDR1 LGHNA and CDR2 YNFKEQ. V lost 0 bases to trimming and J lost 1 base, with 9 bases between them. The CDR3 totals 15 residues. CDR3 sequence (DNA): TGTGCCAGCAGCCAAGATCTGGAGGGGAACACTGAAGCTTTCTTT. The encoded protein is CASSQDLEGNTEAFF.

The gene calls are TRBV5-4 and TRBJ1-2; the match to TRBD1 covers 7 bases. Germline V gene data show CDR1 as SGHNT and CDR2 as YYREEE (reference sequence). CDR3 length equals 12 residues. Trimming removed 6 bases from V and 9 bases from J; junction bases left unmatched: 8. CDR3 loop: CASTIRTGRYTF. CDR3 sequence (DNA): TGTGCCAGCACTATTCGGACAGGCCGCTACACCTTC. Supplemented by reference TRBV5-4 and TRBJ1-2, the full variable domain reads ETGVTQSPTHLIKTRGQQVTLRCSSQSGHNTVSWYQQALGQGPQFIFQYYREEENGRGNFPPRFSGLQFPNYSSELNVNALELDDSALYLCASTIRTGRYTFGSGTRLTVV.

This clone was seen more than once but under ten times. The rearrangement uses TRBV7-9 and TRBJ2-4; D uncertain. CDR1 and CDR2 from the germline V gene are SEHNR and FQNEAQ (reference sequence). V was clipped by 5 bases and J by 0 bases, with 11 bases between them. The CDR3 extends over 15 amino acids. The DNA of the CDR3 is TGTGCCAGCAGCCCGAATCCCGGAGCCAAAAACATTCAGTACTTC. Translation: CASSPNPGAKNIQYF.

This clone was counted many times. This chain links TRBV7-2 with TRBJ1-3; 9 bases are shared with TRBD1. CDR3 length: 16 amino acids. Germline V gene sequence: CDR1 SGHTA, CDR2 FQGNSA. V gave up 4 bases and J gave up 2 bases; unmatched junction bases: 6. The CDR3 sequence is CASSSHGTGTGNTIYF. CDR3 nucleotide sequence: TGTGCCAGCAGCTCCCACGGGACAGGGACTGGAAACACCATATATTTT.

The rearrangement links TRBV10-3 to TRBJ2-6; D perhaps matches TRBD2 (6 bases). The CDR3 has 19 amino acids. Trimming took 4 bases from V and 0 from J, leaving 19 bases between them. From germline, CDR1 is ENHRY and CDR2 SYGVKD. The CDR3 here is CAISGTKSGPSSGANVLTF. CDR3 DNA: TGTGCCATCAGTGGGACTAAATCGGGGCCGAGCTCTGGGGCCAACGTCCTGACTTTC.

V and J are TRBV29-1 and TRBJ2-7, with TRBD1 identical over 7 bases. After removal of 4 bases from V and 2 bases from J, the junction contained 2 bases not matched to a gene. CDR1 and CDR2 (germline): SQVTM, ANQGSEA. The CDR3 has 12 amino acids. The chain's CDR3 is CSVGTGPYEQYF. The CDR3 nucleotides read TGCAGCGTTGGGACAGGCCCCTACGAGCAGTACTTC.

This clone was picked up one time. The chain has TRBV10-3 and TRBJ2-3; no clear D. V dropped 6 bases and J dropped 2 bases, with 12 bases sitting between them. The CDR3 is 14 residues long. The germline CDR1 and CDR2 sequences are ENHRY and SYGVKD. The CDR3 region has the DNA TGTGCCATCAGGGCCCCGTCCCCCACAGATACGCAGTATTTT. The encoded protein is CAIRAPSPTDTQYF.

The rearrangement links TRBV9 to TRBJ2-3, with 9 bases identical to TRBD2. Germline V CDR1 and CDR2: SGDLS, YYNGEE. The CDR3 sequence is 16 residues long. The J segment lost 0 bases and the V segment lost 0 bases, leaving 2 bases of the junction unmatched. CDR3 coding DNA: TGTGCCAGCAGCGTAGGTAGCGGGAGTAGCACAGATACGCAGTATTTT. This gives the protein CASSVGSGSSTDTQYF.

This chain connects TRBV29-1 to TRBJ1-2; 8 nucleotides agree with TRBD1. The CDR3 is 13 amino acids. V trimming: 5 bases; J trimming: 2 bases; junction bases outside the gene matches: 4. Germline loops: CDR1 SQVTM, CDR2 ANQGSEA. Here the CDR3 DNA reads TGCAGCGTTAGCGACAGGGGCAACTATGGCTACACCTTC. This translates into CSVSDRGNYGYTF.

The chain joins TRBV19 to TRBJ2-1, with D maybe TRBD1 (6 bases). CDR3 length: 13 amino acids. V lost 5 bases and J 8 bases, leaving 13 bases between the germline ends. Per the germline V gene, CDR1 is LNHDA and CDR2 is SQIVND (reference sequence). The CDR3 region is CASSYQGMDEQFF. In nucleotides, the CDR3 is TGTGCCAGTAGTTATCAGGGGATGGATGAGCAGTTCTTC.

This rearrangement joins TRBV19 to TRBJ1-2; 11 nucleotides line up with TRBD1. The germline CDR1 and CDR2 sequences are LNHDA and SQIVND (reference sequence). The CDR3 is 17 amino acids. Trimming removed 5 bases from V and 1 base from J; junction bases left unmatched: 9. CDR3 in DNA: TGTGCCAGTAGTGACGGACAGGGGGCCAGTTTTAACTATGGCTACACCTTC. Amino acids: CASSDGQGASFNYGYTF.

This clone has only a few counts. This chain uses TRBV6-5 with TRBJ2-5; TRBD1 agrees at 8 bases. J lost 4 bases, V lost 5 bases, and 9 bases had no gene match. CDR3 length equals 15 residues. Germline loops: CDR1 MNHEY, CDR2 SVGAGI. The CDR3 coding sequence is TGTGCCAGCAGTCTATGGACAGGGCAGGGAGAGACCCAGTACTTC. It codes for CASSLWTGQGETQYF.